The rows below give T cell receptor beta chains drawn from one sample of a study of radiation and T cells in renal cell carcinoma. Assay used: immunoSEQ multiplex PCR; TCRdb lists only in-frame clones, some missing. The table shows some 110,000 clones, with roughly 80% occurring only once. The sequences come from blood, collected from a patient whose treatment included radiotherapy and nephrectomy. The receptors were gathered from a woman aged 55-75 years with renal cell carcinoma. The CDR3 runs from the conserved cysteine through the conserved F or W. The D gene is left open where the match is weak. Size tells how often a clone was seen (once, few, many) or the class of an expanded clone, and some rows leave it out.

j_call: TRBJ1-2
clone_size: -
v_call: TRBV5-5
d_call: -
cdr3_nt: TGTGCCAGCAGCTTGGGACTAGGAGGGTCTGGAAGCTACACCTTC
cdr3_aa: CASSLGLGGSGSYTF

j_call: TRBJ2-7
clone_size: -
v_call: TRBV4-1
d_call: -
cdr3_nt: TGCGCCAGCAGCCAAGTTGGAGGGGTGGGACGGGCCTCCTACGAGCAGTACTTC
cdr3_aa: CASSQVGGVGRASYEQYF

j_call: TRBJ2-7
clone_size: -
v_call: TRBV5-1
d_call: -
cdr3_nt: TGCGCCAGCAGCGCAGGACAGCCCTACGAGCAGTACTTC
cdr3_aa: CASSAGQPYEQYF

j_call: TRBJ1-4
clone_size: -
v_call: TRBV28
d_call: -
cdr3_nt: TGTGCCAGCAGTTTATTCGGGGGTGGAGTTACTAATGAAAAACTGTTTTTT
cdr3_aa: CASSLFGGGVTNEKLFF

j_call: TRBJ2-2
clone_size: -
v_call: TRBV11-2
d_call: -
cdr3_nt: TGTGCCAGCAGCTTAGCAGCGAACACCGGGGAGCTGTTTTTT
cdr3_aa: CASSLAANTGELFF

j_call: TRBJ2-2
clone_size: few
v_call: TRBV28
d_call: TRBD1
cdr3_nt: TGTGCCAGCAGTAACACTCGTAGGACAGGAAACACCGGGGAGCTGTTTTTT
cdr3_aa: CASSNTRRTGNTGELFF

j_call: TRBJ2-7
clone_size: -
v_call: TRBV30
d_call: -
cdr3_nt: TGTGCCTGGAGAGATGGGCTTAGGGGCACCACCTACGAGCAGTACTTC
cdr3_aa: CAWRDGLRGTTYEQYF

j_call: TRBJ1-2
clone_size: -
v_call: TRBV28
d_call: -
cdr3_nt: TGTGCCAGCAGTTTATGGGGAGCTAACTATGGCTACACCTTC
cdr3_aa: CASSLWGANYGYTF

j_call: TRBJ1-2
clone_size: -
v_call: TRBV19
d_call: -
cdr3_nt: TGTGCCAGTAGTATAATCGGGCAGGGCCGCTATGGCTACACCTTC
cdr3_aa: CASSIIGQGRYGYTF

j_call: TRBJ1-4
clone_size: -
v_call: TRBV4-2
d_call: -
cdr3_nt: TGTGCCAGCAGCCAAGTCGGAGGGCCTGCTAATGAAAAACTGTTTTTT
cdr3_aa: CASSQVGGPANEKLFF

j_call: TRBJ1-4
clone_size: -
v_call: TRBV7-9
d_call: -
cdr3_nt: TGTGCCAGCAGCTTAGGTCAATTTGGAAAACTGTTTTTT
cdr3_aa: CASSLGQFGKLFF

j_call: TRBJ2-1
clone_size: -
v_call: TRBV18
d_call: -
cdr3_nt: TGTGCCAGCTCACCAGACTCCAATGAGCAGTTCTTC
cdr3_aa: CASSPDSNEQFF

j_call: TRBJ2-7
clone_size: -
v_call: TRBV5-4
d_call: -
cdr3_nt: TGTGCCAGCAGCCCCGGAACCCCCAGAAATCTAGGGGAGCAGTACTTC
cdr3_aa: CASSPGTPRNLGEQYF

j_call: TRBJ1-1
clone_size: -
v_call: TRBV4-1
d_call: -
cdr3_nt: TGCGCCAGCAGAGCGACAGGTAGAGAAGCTTTCTTT
cdr3_aa: CASRATGREAFF

j_call: TRBJ2-7
clone_size: few
v_call: TRBV27
d_call: -
cdr3_nt: TGTGCCAGCAGTCCCCGTTACTTGACAGACTCCTACGAGCAGTACTTC
cdr3_aa: CASSPRYLTDSYEQYF

j_call: TRBJ1-2
clone_size: -
v_call: TRBV30
d_call: -
cdr3_nt: TGTGCCTGGGATAAAGGTTCAGAAAACTATGGCTACACCTTC
cdr3_aa: CAWDKGSENYGYTF

j_call: TRBJ2-5
clone_size: -
v_call: TRBV19
d_call: -
cdr3_nt: TGTGCCAGTAGTATAGACGTCGGACAAGAGACCCAGTACTTC
cdr3_aa: CASSIDVGQETQYF

j_call: TRBJ2-7
clone_size: -
v_call: TRBV10-3
d_call: TRBD2
cdr3_nt: TGTGCCATCAACGGGGGAGGGCGGTACGAGCAGTACTTC
cdr3_aa: CAINGGGRYEQYF

j_call: TRBJ2-7
clone_size: few
v_call: TRBV2
d_call: -
cdr3_nt: TGTGCCAGCAGTGAGGATATTCCGACGGGATCGACGGTCACCCTTACCTACGAGCAGTACTTC
cdr3_aa: CASSEDIPTGSTVTLTYEQYF

j_call: TRBJ1-6
clone_size: -
v_call: TRBV11-2
d_call: -
cdr3_nt: TGTGCCAGCATCCCTAGGTCGCCAGTCAATTCACCCCTCCACTTT
cdr3_aa: CASIPRSPVNSPLHF

j_call: TRBJ2-1
clone_size: few
v_call: TRBV27
d_call: -
cdr3_nt: TGTGCCAGCACGATACCCCCGATTGGGCAAAATGAGCAGTTCTTC
cdr3_aa: CASTIPPIGQNEQFF

j_call: TRBJ1-2
clone_size: -
v_call: TRBV4-2
d_call: -
cdr3_nt: TGTGCCAGCAGCCAAGATCCGATGGGGACGGATGGCTACACCTTC
cdr3_aa: CASSQDPMGTDGYTF

j_call: TRBJ2-2
clone_size: once
v_call: TRBV6-1
d_call: -
cdr3_nt: TGTGCCTCCCAAAGGTGGACAGATGACACCGGGGAGCTGTTTTTT
cdr3_aa: CASQRWTDDTGELFF

j_call: TRBJ1-1
clone_size: -
v_call: TRBV7-3
d_call: -
cdr3_nt: TGTGCCAGCAGCCTAGGGACCGCGGGGGCTTTCTTT
cdr3_aa: CASSLGTAGAFF

j_call: TRBJ2-1
clone_size: -
v_call: TRBV4-1
d_call: -
cdr3_nt: TGCGCCAGCAGCCCCCTAGGAACCAATGAGCAGTTCTTC
cdr3_aa: CASSPLGTNEQFF

j_call: TRBJ2-7
clone_size: many
v_call: TRBV2
d_call: -
cdr3_nt: TGTGCCAGCACCCAGCCCGGGGTCTACGAGCAGTACTTC
cdr3_aa: CASTQPGVYEQYF

j_call: TRBJ2-2
clone_size: -
v_call: TRBV11-2
d_call: -
cdr3_nt: TGTGCCAGCAGCCCCAGTGGTAGCGCCGGGGAGCTGTTTTTT
cdr3_aa: CASSPSGSAGELFF

j_call: TRBJ1-5
clone_size: -
v_call: TRBV30
d_call: -
cdr3_nt: TGTGCCTGGAGAAGGGGGTATAGCAATCAGCCCCAGCATTTT
cdr3_aa: CAWRRGYSNQPQHF

j_call: TRBJ1-2
clone_size: -
v_call: TRBV19
d_call: TRBD1
cdr3_nt: TGTGCCAGTAGTCCCTTTCCGGGACAGGGACAGATTAACTATGGCTACACCTTC
cdr3_aa: CASSPFPGQGQINYGYTF

j_call: TRBJ1-5
clone_size: few
v_call: TRBV7-9
d_call: -
cdr3_nt: TGTGCCAGCAGCTTAGCCGGGCTCAATCAGCCCCAGCATTTT
cdr3_aa: CASSLAGLNQPQHF

j_call: TRBJ1-1
clone_size: -
v_call: TRBV19
d_call: -
cdr3_nt: TGTGCCAGCCGGGCAGGGTATGTATCTGAAGCTTTCTTT
cdr3_aa: CASRAGYVSEAFF

j_call: TRBJ1-4
clone_size: -
v_call: TRBV6-6
d_call: -
cdr3_nt: TGTGCCAGCAAGGGGTCTAATGAAAAACTGTTTTTT
cdr3_aa: CASKGSNEKLFF

j_call: TRBJ1-6
clone_size: -
v_call: TRBV6-4
d_call: -
cdr3_nt: TGTGCCAGCAGTGATTTAAGTAAGGGGGGCTGGGTAGGTTCACCCCTCCACTTT
cdr3_aa: CASSDLSKGGWVGSPLHF

j_call: TRBJ2-1
clone_size: -
v_call: TRBV9
d_call: TRBD2
cdr3_nt: TGTGCCAGCAGCGCCGAAGAGCGGGAGGTCAACAATGAGCAGTTCTTC
cdr3_aa: CASSAEEREVNNEQFF

j_call: TRBJ1-5
clone_size: -
v_call: TRBV7-3
d_call: -
cdr3_nt: TGTGCCAGCAGCTTAGGGGGGGTTGATCAGCCCCAGCATTTT
cdr3_aa: CASSLGGVDQPQHF

j_call: TRBJ1-6
clone_size: -
v_call: TRBV11-1
d_call: -
cdr3_nt: TGTGCCAGCACCCCTGGCAGCTCCTATAATTCACCCCTCCACTTT
cdr3_aa: CASTPGSSYNSPLHF

j_call: TRBJ1-5
clone_size: -
v_call: TRBV6-5
d_call: -
cdr3_nt: TGTGCCAGCAAGGGGGTAGGGAATCAGCCCCAGCATTTT
cdr3_aa: CASKGVGNQPQHF

j_call: TRBJ1-1
clone_size: few
v_call: TRBV7-9
d_call: -
cdr3_nt: TGTGCCAGCAGCCCGCAGGGGAAGTTTACTGAAGCTTTCTTT
cdr3_aa: CASSPQGKFTEAFF

j_call: TRBJ1-1
clone_size: few
v_call: TRBV2
d_call: -
cdr3_nt: TGTGCCAGCCGTCGGAATACCGGGACCATGAACACTGAAGCTTTCTTT
cdr3_aa: CASRRNTGTMNTEAFF

j_call: TRBJ1-1
clone_size: -
v_call: TRBV6-6
d_call: -
cdr3_nt: TGTGCCAGCAGTTACTCTGAGGGGGGAGGAGCTTTCTTT
cdr3_aa: CASSYSEGGGAFF

j_call: TRBJ1-1
clone_size: once
v_call: TRBV28
d_call: -
cdr3_nt: TGTGCCAGCAGTTTAGACGGAAGGAACACTGAAGCTTTCTTT
cdr3_aa: CASSLDGRNTEAFF

j_call: TRBJ2-2
clone_size: -
v_call: TRBV5-4
d_call: -
cdr3_nt: TGTGCCAGCAGCTTAAGGATCGGGGGCGCGGGCACCGGGGAGCTGTTTTTT
cdr3_aa: CASSLRIGGAGTGELFF

j_call: TRBJ2-1
clone_size: -
v_call: TRBV11-2
d_call: TRBD1
cdr3_nt: TGTGCCAGCACCCTACAGGGGCCGGTCTCCTACAATGAGCAGTTCTTC
cdr3_aa: CASTLQGPVSYNEQFF

j_call: TRBJ2-7
clone_size: -
v_call: TRBV7-9
d_call: TRBD1
cdr3_nt: TGTGCCAGCAGCCACCCGGGACAGGTGATCGAGCAGTACTTC
cdr3_aa: CASSHPGQVIEQYF

j_call: TRBJ2-2
clone_size: -
v_call: TRBV7-3
d_call: -
cdr3_nt: TGTGCCAGCAGCTTAAGCGCGGGTAGCGGGGAGCTGTTTTTT
cdr3_aa: CASSLSAGSGELFF

j_call: TRBJ2-2
clone_size: -
v_call: TRBV14
d_call: TRBD1
cdr3_nt: TGTGCCAGCAGCCATGAGATTTCACAGGGGATTACCGGGGAGCTGTTTTTT
cdr3_aa: CASSHEISQGITGELFF

j_call: TRBJ1-5
clone_size: -
v_call: TRBV7-9
d_call: -
cdr3_nt: TGTGCCAGCAGCTTAGAGGAATATCAGCCCCAGCATTTT
cdr3_aa: CASSLEEYQPQHF

j_call: TRBJ1-1
clone_size: -
v_call: TRBV19
d_call: -
cdr3_nt: TGTGCCAGTAGTATTCAGCCTGGGAACACTGAAGCTTTCTTT
cdr3_aa: CASSIQPGNTEAFF